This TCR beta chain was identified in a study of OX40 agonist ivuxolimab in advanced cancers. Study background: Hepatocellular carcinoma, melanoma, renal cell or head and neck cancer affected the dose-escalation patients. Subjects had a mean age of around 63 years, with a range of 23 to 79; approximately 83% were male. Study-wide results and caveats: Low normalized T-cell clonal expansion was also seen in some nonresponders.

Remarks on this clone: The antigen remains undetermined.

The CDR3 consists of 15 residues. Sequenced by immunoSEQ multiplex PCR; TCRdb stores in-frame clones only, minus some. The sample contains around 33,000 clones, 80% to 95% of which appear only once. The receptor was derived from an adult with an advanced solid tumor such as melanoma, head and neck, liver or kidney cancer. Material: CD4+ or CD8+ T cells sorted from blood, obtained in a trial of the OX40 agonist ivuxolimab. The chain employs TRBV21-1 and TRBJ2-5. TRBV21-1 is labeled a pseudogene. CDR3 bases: TGTGCCAGCAGCAAACCGGGACGGGAAATCGAGACCCAGTACTTC. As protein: CASSKPGREIETQYF.